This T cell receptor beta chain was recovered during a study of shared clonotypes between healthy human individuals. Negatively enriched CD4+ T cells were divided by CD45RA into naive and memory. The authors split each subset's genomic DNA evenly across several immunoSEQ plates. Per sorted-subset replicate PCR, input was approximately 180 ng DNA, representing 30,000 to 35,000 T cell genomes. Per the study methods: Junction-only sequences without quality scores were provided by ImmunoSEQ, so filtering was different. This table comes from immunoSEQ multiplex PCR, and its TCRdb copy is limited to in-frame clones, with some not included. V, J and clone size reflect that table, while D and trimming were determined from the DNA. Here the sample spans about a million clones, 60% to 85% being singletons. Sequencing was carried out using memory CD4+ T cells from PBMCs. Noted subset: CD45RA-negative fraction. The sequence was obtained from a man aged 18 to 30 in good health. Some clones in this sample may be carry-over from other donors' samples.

For the CDR3, the DNA is TGTGCCAGTAGGTCGGCGGGAGACAGCGAGACCCAGTACTTC. This translates into CASRSAGDSETQYF. This chain links TRBV19 with TRBJ2-5; TRBD2 matches 7 bases. This CDR3 has 14 amino acids. CDR1 is LNHDA and CDR2 is SQIVND in the germline V gene (reference sequence). The V gene end was trimmed by 6 bases and the J gene end by 5 bases; junction bases not matched to a gene: 9.